The clone carrying this T cell receptor beta chain was seen at least ten times. This record comes from a study of response to subunit inactivated influenza vaccine. This CDR3 is built from 14 residues. Trimming stripped 0 bases from V and 4 bases from J, with 9 bases between. MiXCR, applied by TCRdb to the RT-PCR reads, yields one record per CDR3 protein. Of hundreds of thousands of distinct CDR3 sequences in the sample, about an eighth were seen once. The origin of this receptor is a man aged 45-60 years who received an inactivated influenza vaccine. V and J are TRBV12-3 or TRBV12-4 and TRBJ1-2; D is uncertain. Sequencing used PBMCs from blood, obtained about 40 days after vaccination. DNA for the CDR3: TGTGCCAGCAGTTTAGCCCAGGCATCCTATGGCTACACCTTC. Encoded protein: CASSLAQASYGYTF.